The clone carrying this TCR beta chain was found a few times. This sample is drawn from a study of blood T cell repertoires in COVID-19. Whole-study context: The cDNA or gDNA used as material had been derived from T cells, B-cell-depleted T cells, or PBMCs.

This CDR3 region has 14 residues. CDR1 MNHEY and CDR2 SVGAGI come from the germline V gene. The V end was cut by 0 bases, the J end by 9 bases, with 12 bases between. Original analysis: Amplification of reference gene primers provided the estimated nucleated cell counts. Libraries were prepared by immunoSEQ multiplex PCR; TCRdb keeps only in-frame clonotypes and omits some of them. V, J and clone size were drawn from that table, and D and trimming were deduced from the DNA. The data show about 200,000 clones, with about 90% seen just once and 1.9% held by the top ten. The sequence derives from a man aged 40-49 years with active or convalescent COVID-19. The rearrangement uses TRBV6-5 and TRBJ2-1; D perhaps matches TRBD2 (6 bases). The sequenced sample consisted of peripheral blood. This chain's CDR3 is CASSYSSGSSEQFF. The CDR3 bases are TGTGCCAGCAGTTACTCGTCCGGGAGTAGTGAGCAGTTCTTC.